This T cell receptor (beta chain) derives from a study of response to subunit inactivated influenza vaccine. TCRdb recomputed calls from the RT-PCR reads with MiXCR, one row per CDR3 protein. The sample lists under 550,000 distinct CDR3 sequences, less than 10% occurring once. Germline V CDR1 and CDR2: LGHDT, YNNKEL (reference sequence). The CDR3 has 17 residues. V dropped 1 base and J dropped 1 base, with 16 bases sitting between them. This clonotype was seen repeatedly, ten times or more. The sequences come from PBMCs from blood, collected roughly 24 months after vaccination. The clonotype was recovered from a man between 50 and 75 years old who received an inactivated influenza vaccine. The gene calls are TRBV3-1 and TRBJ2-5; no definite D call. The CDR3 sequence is CASSQVDLWQFQETQYF. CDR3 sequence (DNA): TGTGCCAGCAGCCAAGTTGATTTGTGGCAATTCCAAGAGACCCAGTACTTC.